This TCR beta chain was observed in a study of blood T cell repertoires in COVID-19. Study at large: The United States, Italy and Spain were the sources of the acute and convalescent COVID-19 samples. The cDNA or gDNA used as material had been derived from T cells, B-cell-depleted T cells, or PBMCs.

V was clipped by 0 bases and J by 7 bases, with 8 bases between them. CDR1 and CDR2 (germline): GTSNPN, SVGIG (reference sequence). CDR3 length: 12 residues. In the original processing: Researchers report that nucleated cell counts were estimated from reference gene primer amplification. This table comes from immunoSEQ multiplex PCR, and its TCRdb copy is limited to in-frame clones, with some not included. The DNA was the basis for D and trimming; V, J and clone size are from that table. The sample includes 96,000 or so clones, approximately 91% of them seen just once. This clonotype was obtained from a woman aged 80 or over with acute or convalescent COVID-19. The rearrangement joins TRBV30 to TRBJ2-3, with no clear D. The source material was peripheral blood. The CDR3 DNA sequence: TGTGCCTGGAGTGTTATGAGTAATACGCAGTATTTT. Its translation is CAWSVMSNTQYF.